This T cell receptor beta chain is drawn from a study of CD8+ T cells in alopecia areata. Study-wide background: Those treated were given oral tofacitinib at 5 to 10 mg twice daily. General study findings and limits: Especially in alopecia totalis/universalis, lesional scalp showed greater clonality than normal scalp did.

Sequencing relied on a cDNA template that was reverse transcribed from extracted RNA. The assay was immunoSEQ multiplex PCR, and TCRdb's table has in-frame clones only and misses some. This table holds 130,000 or so clones, 49% found once. The CDR3 covers 13 residues. The germline V gene has CDR1 LNHDA and CDR2 SQIVND (reference sequence). V was pared by 3 bases and J by 3 bases, with 8 bases between. At least ten counts were recorded for this clone. Its target is not known. Sampling of alopecia areata patients yielded lesional scalp punch biopsies as well as peripheral blood. J is TRBJ1-1 and V is TRBV19, with a weak D call TRBD1 (5 bases). This specimen consisted of CD8+ T cells sorted from blood, obtained at week 0. The source is a human donor with alopecia areata. CDR3 in amino acids: CASSILRDTEAFF. Here the CDR3 DNA reads TGTGCCAGTAGTATCCTCAGGGACACTGAAGCTTTCTTT.